The clone carrying this TCR beta chain was detected once. Antigen: not known. The sample is drawn from a study of STAT5B mutations in CD4+ large granular lymphocyte leukemia. Study outcomes and limitations: CD4-sorted patient repertoires seemed more clonal than healthy CD4+ repertoires.

Method: immunoSEQ multiplex PCR; TCRdb's copy keeps in-frame clones and lacks some. This table holds under 35,000 clones, nearly 80% found once. The CDR3 is 15 residues long. Trimming cost V 4 bases and J 2 bases, with 13 bases left between them. Germline CDR1 SGHTA, CDR2 FQGNSA. Healthy controls were blood donor buffy coats. This sequence originates from a human donor in good health. The chain is built from TRBV7-2 and TRBJ2-3; D not certain. Specimen: CD4+ T cells from blood buffy coats. The CDR3 reads CASSSKAGNTDTQYF. As DNA, the CDR3 is TGTGCCAGCAGCTCCAAGGCCGGAAACACAGATACGCAGTATTTT.